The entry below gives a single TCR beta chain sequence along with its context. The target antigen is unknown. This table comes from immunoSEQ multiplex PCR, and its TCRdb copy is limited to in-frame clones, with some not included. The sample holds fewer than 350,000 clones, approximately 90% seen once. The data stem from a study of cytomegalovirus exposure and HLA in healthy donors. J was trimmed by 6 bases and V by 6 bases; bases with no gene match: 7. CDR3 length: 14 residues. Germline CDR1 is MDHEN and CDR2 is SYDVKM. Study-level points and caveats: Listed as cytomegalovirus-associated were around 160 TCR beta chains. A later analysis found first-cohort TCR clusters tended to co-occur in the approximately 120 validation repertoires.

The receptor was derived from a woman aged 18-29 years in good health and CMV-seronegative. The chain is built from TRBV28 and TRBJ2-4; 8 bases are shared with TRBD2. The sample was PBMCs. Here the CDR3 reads CASSIPSGRNIQYF. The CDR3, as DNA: TGTGCCAGCAGCATACCAAGCGGGAGAAACATTCAGTACTTC.